Sequencing of this T cell receptor (beta chain) was carried out in a study of blood T cell repertoires in COVID-19 (dated by TCRdb to the early 2020s). In terms of the full investigation: Collaborator samples came from the United States, Italy and Spain and covered acute and convalescent phases of COVID-19. The material from the prospective study consisted of cDNA or gDNA derived from T cells, B-cell-depleted T cells, or PBMCs. The dataset comprised deeply sampled blood TCRbeta repertoires from subjects exposed to, actively infected with, or recovered from COVID-19. The repertoires were released in a freely available public database meant as a resource for research on the immune response to SARS-CoV-2. The samples were drawn from the first 160 participants of the ongoing ImmuneRACE study and from under 1,500 subjects provided by 6 global collaborators. Nearly every sample came with metadata listing a de-identified subject ID, COVID-19 status, age in years and sex. HLA class I and class II types, where available, came from metadata supplied by the sample provider rather than from assay-based typing.

The germline V gene (reference sequence) sets CDR1 to DFQATT and CDR2 to SNEGSKA. The CDR3 spans 15 residues, from the cysteine through the phenylalanine. Just the 45-base CDR3 DNA is kept, in frame starting at base 1. Relative to germline, V is 3 bases shorter and J is 4 bases shorter, with 18 bases between their ends. Paper-wide results and their limitations: The quantity of clinical and demographic metadata differed by source and by participant and was supplied without curation.

This clone showed up just a few times. The specificity of this receptor is unknown. Per-base qualities were not stored, and no clone one base away is much larger. TCRbeta CDR3 regions were amplified from genomic DNA using the immunoSEQ Assay, a bias-controlled multiplex PCR. As for the original processing: Nucleated cell counts per sample were estimated from amplification of reference gene primers within the assay. To quantify the absolute abundance of each unique TCRbeta CDR3 rearrangement, sequence reads were collapsed and filtered. For each sample, productive Simpson clonality was calculated as the square root of Simpson's diversity index across productive rearrangements. The table was pulled from immuneACCESS by TCRdb, which kept in-frame rearrangements only. Such tables lose some clones; where checked, under half of the loss comes from unresolved V genes, and the rest has no known cause. Clonal size and the V and J genes are those of that table, whereas D and trimming came from the DNA. For this sample there are about 100,000 clones; around 92% appear just once. Of the sample, nearly 5% falls within the top ten clones.

Whole blood was collected in K2EDTA tubes by collaborating institutions according to the institutions' own protocols. For TCRbeta analysis, collaborators shipped samples in one of three forms: frozen whole blood, isolated PBMCs, or DNA extracted from either of those sample types. Sample: peripheral blood. The clonotype was recovered from a man in his forties or fifties with active or convalescent COVID-19. This chain is built from TRBV20-1 and TRBJ1-2; TRBD1 is possibly the D segment (6 matching bases). The CDR3 sequence is CSASGGDFFLYGYTF. Read as DNA, the sequence is TGCAGTGCTAGTGGGGGCGACTTCTTCCTCTATGGCTACACCTTC.